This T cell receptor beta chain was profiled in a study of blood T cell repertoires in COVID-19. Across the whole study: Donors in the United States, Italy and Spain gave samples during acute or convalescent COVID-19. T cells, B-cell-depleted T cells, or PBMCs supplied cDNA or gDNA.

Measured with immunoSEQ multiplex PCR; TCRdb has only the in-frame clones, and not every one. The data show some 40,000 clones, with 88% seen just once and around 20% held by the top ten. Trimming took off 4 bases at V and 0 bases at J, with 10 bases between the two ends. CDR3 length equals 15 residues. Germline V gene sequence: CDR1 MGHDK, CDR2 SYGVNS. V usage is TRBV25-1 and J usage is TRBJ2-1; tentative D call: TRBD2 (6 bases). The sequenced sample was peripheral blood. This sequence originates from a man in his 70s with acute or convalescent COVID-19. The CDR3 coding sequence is TGTGCCAGCAGTGGTCTAGCGACCTCCTACAATGAGCAGTTCTTC. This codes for CASSGLATSYNEQFF.